A selection of T cell receptor beta chains follows, all from one sample in a study of blood T cell repertoires in COVID-19. Sequenced by immunoSEQ multiplex PCR; TCRdb stores in-frame clones only, minus some. Of 130,000 or so clones listed, 80% to 90% were seen once; the top ten hold about 5.5%. The sample comprised peripheral blood. Receptors originate from an elderly man with active or convalescent COVID-19. Both conserved end residues are part of each CDR3. A D gene is named only where the DNA matches it firmly. Some rows mark clone size as missing; the rest say once, few, many or name a class of expanded clone.

j_call: TRBJ2-2
clone_size: once
d_call: .
v_call: TRBV27
cdr3_aa: CASSLHRSDPTSTGELFF
cdr3_nt: TGTGCCAGCAGTTTACACAGGTCCGATCCGACGAGCACCGGGGAGCTGTTTTTT

j_call: TRBJ1-1
clone_size: once
d_call: .
v_call: TRBV4-3
cdr3_aa: CASSHYRSMNTEAFF
cdr3_nt: TGCGCCAGCAGCCATTACAGGTCAATGAACACTGAAGCTTTCTTT

j_call: TRBJ2-7
clone_size: .
d_call: TRBD2
v_call: TRBV6-2/TRBV6-3
cdr3_aa: CASSSPTSGGYEQYF
cdr3_nt: TGTGCCAGCAGTTCACCCACTAGCGGGGGCTACGAGCAGTACTTC

j_call: TRBJ1-5
clone_size: .
d_call: TRBD1
v_call: TRBV19
cdr3_aa: CASRGQSNQPQHF
cdr3_nt: TGTGCCAGCAGGGGACAGAGCAATCAGCCCCAGCATTTT

j_call: TRBJ2-5
clone_size: .
d_call: .
v_call: TRBV7-8
cdr3_aa: CASSLQTARQETQYF
cdr3_nt: TGTGCCAGCAGCCTACAGACAGCGAGACAAGAGACCCAGTACTTC

j_call: TRBJ1-2
clone_size: .
d_call: .
v_call: TRBV10-3
cdr3_aa: CAIRAGDTPNYGYTF
cdr3_nt: TGTGCCATCAGGGCTGGGGACACACCTAACTATGGCTACACCTTC

j_call: TRBJ1-1
clone_size: .
d_call: TRBD1
v_call: TRBV30
cdr3_aa: CAWSGQGGTEAFF
cdr3_nt: TGTGCCTGGAGCGGACAGGGAGGGACTGAAGCTTTCTTT

j_call: TRBJ2-5
clone_size: .
d_call: TRBD2
v_call: TRBV7-8
cdr3_aa: CASSWGTSGAETQYF
cdr3_nt: TGTGCCAGCAGCTGGGGGACTAGCGGGGCCGAGACCCAGTACTTC

j_call: TRBJ2-1
clone_size: .
d_call: TRBD1
v_call: TRBV19
cdr3_aa: CASRTGTGFVDEQFF
cdr3_nt: TGTGCCAGCCGTACCGGGACAGGGTTCGTCGATGAGCAGTTCTTC

j_call: TRBJ1-2
clone_size: .
d_call: .
v_call: TRBV12-3/TRBV12-4
cdr3_aa: CASSLASYTF
cdr3_nt: TGTGCCAGCAGTTTAGCCTCTTACACCTTC

j_call: TRBJ2-7
clone_size: .
d_call: .
v_call: TRBV4-1
cdr3_aa: CASRRDLTYEQYF
cdr3_nt: TGCGCCAGCCGGCGGGACTTAACCTACGAGCAGTACTTC

j_call: TRBJ1-2
clone_size: .
d_call: .
v_call: TRBV6-5
cdr3_aa: CAAPSEFGYTF
cdr3_nt: TGTGCCGCCCCTTCGGAGTTTGGCTACACCTTC

j_call: TRBJ2-2
clone_size: .
d_call: TRBD1
v_call: TRBV12-5
cdr3_aa: CASGLPYSGGSGELFF
cdr3_nt: TGTGCTAGTGGTTTGCCGTACTCAGGGGGAAGCGGGGAGCTGTTTTTT

j_call: TRBJ2-2
clone_size: .
d_call: TRBD2
v_call: TRBV9
cdr3_aa: CASSVRLAVNTGELFF
cdr3_nt: TGTGCCAGCAGCGTACGACTAGCGGTTAACACCGGGGAGCTGTTTTTT

j_call: TRBJ1-6
clone_size: .
d_call: .
v_call: TRBV25-1
cdr3_aa: CASRGLDNSPLHF
cdr3_nt: TGTGCCAGCAGGGGGCTCGATAATTCACCCCTCCACTTT

j_call: TRBJ2-7
clone_size: .
d_call: .
v_call: TRBV2
cdr3_aa: CASSEVWPSSYEQYF
cdr3_nt: TGTGCCAGCAGTGAAGTCTGGCCAAGCTCCTACGAGCAGTACTTC

j_call: TRBJ2-7
clone_size: .
d_call: TRBD1
v_call: TRBV3-1/TRBV3-2
cdr3_aa: CASSQAGTGGAGEQYF
cdr3_nt: TGTGCCAGCAGCCAAGCCGGGACAGGGGGCGCGGGAGAGCAGTACTTC

j_call: TRBJ1-6
clone_size: .
d_call: .
v_call: TRBV27
cdr3_aa: CASSPVATTGSSPLHF
cdr3_nt: TGTGCCAGCAGTCCCGTCGCAACCACAGGGTCTTCACCCCTCCACTTT

j_call: TRBJ2-6
clone_size: few
d_call: .
v_call: TRBV2
cdr3_aa: CASNPDSSGANVLTF
cdr3_nt: TGTGCCAGCAACCCCGACAGCTCTGGGGCCAACGTCCTGACTTTC

j_call: TRBJ1-2
clone_size: .
d_call: TRBD1
v_call: TRBV6-5
cdr3_aa: CASTDRGGANYGYTF
cdr3_nt: TGTGCCAGCACCGACAGGGGGGGAGCTAACTATGGCTACACCTTC

j_call: TRBJ2-1
clone_size: .
d_call: .
v_call: TRBV4-1
cdr3_aa: CASSQVRGMDEQFF
cdr3_nt: TGCGCCAGCAGCCAAGTTAGGGGCATGGATGAGCAGTTCTTC

j_call: TRBJ2-1
clone_size: .
d_call: .
v_call: TRBV15
cdr3_aa: CATSRRVGSSQSNEQFF
cdr3_nt: TGTGCCACCAGCAGGAGAGTGGGGTCTAGCCAGTCCAATGAGCAGTTCTTC

j_call: TRBJ2-3
clone_size: .
d_call: .
v_call: TRBV25-1
cdr3_aa: CASRSASSTDTQYF
cdr3_nt: TGTGCCAGCAGGTCCGCTAGTAGCACAGATACGCAGTATTTT

j_call: TRBJ1-1
clone_size: .
d_call: .
v_call: TRBV27
cdr3_aa: CASRSGPKTEAFF
cdr3_nt: TGTGCCAGCCGAAGCGGCCCCAAGACTGAAGCTTTCTTT

j_call: TRBJ1-1
clone_size: .
d_call: TRBD1
v_call: TRBV4-1
cdr3_aa: CASSDTGAAAIEAFF
cdr3_nt: TGCGCCAGCAGCGATACAGGGGCCGCCGCTATCGAAGCTTTCTTT

j_call: TRBJ2-7
clone_size: .
d_call: .
v_call: TRBV5-1
cdr3_aa: CASSERVSSYEQYF
cdr3_nt: TGCGCCAGCAGCGAGAGGGTCAGCTCCTACGAGCAGTACTTC

j_call: TRBJ1-5
clone_size: .
d_call: TRBD1
v_call: TRBV4-2
cdr3_aa: CASSPGGQGFNQPQHF
cdr3_nt: TGTGCCAGCAGCCCCGGGGGACAGGGGTTCAATCAGCCCCAGCATTTT

j_call: TRBJ2-1
clone_size: .
d_call: TRBD1
v_call: TRBV28
cdr3_aa: CASNTDRGWDEQFF
cdr3_nt: TGTGCCAGCAATACGGACAGGGGGTGGGATGAGCAGTTCTTC

j_call: TRBJ1-2
clone_size: .
d_call: .
v_call: TRBV10-3
cdr3_aa: CATTTEEGYTF
cdr3_nt: TGTGCCACCACTACTGAGGAGGGCTACACCTTC

j_call: TRBJ1-1
clone_size: few
d_call: .
v_call: TRBV6-5
cdr3_aa: CASSYMMQGNTEAFF
cdr3_nt: TGTGCCAGCAGTTACATGATGCAGGGGAACACTGAAGCTTTCTTT

j_call: TRBJ1-2
clone_size: .
d_call: TRBD1
v_call: TRBV6-5
cdr3_aa: CASSPIQGGYGYTF
cdr3_nt: TGTGCCAGCAGTCCTATACAGGGGGGATACGGCTACACCTTC

j_call: TRBJ1-2
clone_size: .
d_call: TRBD1
v_call: TRBV18
cdr3_aa: CASSQGQGQDYGYTF
cdr3_nt: TGTGCCAGCTCACAGGGACAGGGCCAGGACTATGGCTACACCTTC

j_call: TRBJ1-2
clone_size: .
d_call: TRBD1
v_call: TRBV28
cdr3_aa: CASSNTGGGNGYTF
cdr3_nt: TGTGCCAGCAGTAACACAGGGGGCGGCAACGGCTACACCTTC

j_call: TRBJ1-6
clone_size: .
d_call: .
v_call: TRBV5-8
cdr3_aa: CASSLFVKQYNSPLHF
cdr3_nt: TGTGCCAGCAGCTTGTTCGTTAAACAGTATAATTCACCCCTCCACTTT

j_call: TRBJ2-5
clone_size: .
d_call: .
v_call: TRBV5-4
cdr3_aa: CASSLGFGVRETQYF
cdr3_nt: TGTGCCAGCAGCTTGGGTTTCGGGGTCCGAGAGACCCAGTACTTC

j_call: TRBJ2-3
clone_size: .
d_call: .
v_call: TRBV9
cdr3_aa: CASSVEAGYLLDTQYF
cdr3_nt: TGTGCCAGCAGCGTAGAAGCAGGGTATCTGCTAGATACGCAGTATTTT

j_call: TRBJ2-1
clone_size: .
d_call: TRBD2
v_call: TRBV3-1/TRBV3-2
cdr3_aa: CASSHRGGSGGSYNEQFF
cdr3_nt: TGTGCCAGCAGCCACAGGGGAGGTAGCGGGGGGTCCTACAATGAGCAGTTCTTC

j_call: TRBJ1-2
clone_size: .
d_call: TRBD1
v_call: TRBV4-3
cdr3_aa: CASSQDATGGVYGYTF
cdr3_nt: TGCGCCAGCAGCCAAGATGCGACAGGGGGTGTCTATGGCTACACCTTC

j_call: TRBJ2-5
clone_size: .
d_call: TRBD1
v_call: TRBV18
cdr3_aa: CASSPGTGKETQYF
cdr3_nt: TGTGCCAGCTCCCCCGGGACAGGGAAAGAGACCCAGTACTTC

j_call: TRBJ1-6
clone_size: .
d_call: TRBD1
v_call: TRBV7-2
cdr3_aa: CASTRQGAGRSPLHF
cdr3_nt: TGTGCCAGCACTAGACAGGGGGCCGGGCGATCACCCCTCCACTTT

j_call: TRBJ2-7
clone_size: .
d_call: TRBD1
v_call: TRBV23-1
cdr3_aa: CASSQYAGTDEQYF
cdr3_nt: TGCGCCAGCAGTCAATACGCCGGGACAGACGAGCAGTACTTC

j_call: TRBJ2-7
clone_size: .
d_call: TRBD2
v_call: TRBV7-9
cdr3_aa: CASSFLGGDGPIEQYF
cdr3_nt: TGTGCCAGCAGCTTTTTGGGGGGGGACGGCCCCATCGAGCAGTACTTC